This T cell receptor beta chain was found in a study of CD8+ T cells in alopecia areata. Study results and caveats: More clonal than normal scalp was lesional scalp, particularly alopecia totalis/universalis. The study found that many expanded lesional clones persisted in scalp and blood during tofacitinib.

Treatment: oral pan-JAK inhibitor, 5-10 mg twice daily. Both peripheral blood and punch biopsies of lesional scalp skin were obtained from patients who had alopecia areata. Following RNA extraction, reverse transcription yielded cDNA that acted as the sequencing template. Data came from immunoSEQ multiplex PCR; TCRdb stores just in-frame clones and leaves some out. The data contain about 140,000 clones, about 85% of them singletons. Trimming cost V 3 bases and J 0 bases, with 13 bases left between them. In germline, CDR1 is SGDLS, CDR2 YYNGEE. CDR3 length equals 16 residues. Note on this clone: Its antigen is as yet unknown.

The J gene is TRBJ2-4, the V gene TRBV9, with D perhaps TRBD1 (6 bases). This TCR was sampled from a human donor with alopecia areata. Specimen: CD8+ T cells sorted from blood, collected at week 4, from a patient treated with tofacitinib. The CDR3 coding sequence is TGTGCCAGCAGCGGCGGAGCAGGGGTAGCCAAAAACATTCAGTACTTC. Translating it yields CASSGGAGVAKNIQYF.